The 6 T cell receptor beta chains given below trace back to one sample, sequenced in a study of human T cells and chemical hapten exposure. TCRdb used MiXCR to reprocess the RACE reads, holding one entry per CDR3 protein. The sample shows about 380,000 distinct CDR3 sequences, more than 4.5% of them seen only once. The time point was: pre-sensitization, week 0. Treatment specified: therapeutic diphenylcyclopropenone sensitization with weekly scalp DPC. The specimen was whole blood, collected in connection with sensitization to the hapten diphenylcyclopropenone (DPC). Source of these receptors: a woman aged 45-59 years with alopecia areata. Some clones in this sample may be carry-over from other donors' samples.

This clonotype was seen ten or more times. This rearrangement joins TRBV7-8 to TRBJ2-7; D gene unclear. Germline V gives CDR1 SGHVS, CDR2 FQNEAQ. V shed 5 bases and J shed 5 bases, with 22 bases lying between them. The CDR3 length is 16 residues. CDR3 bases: TGTGCCAGCAGCCTATTGGGCCCCGGTGCTGAGAACGAGCAGTACTTC. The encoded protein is CASSLLGPGAENEQYF.

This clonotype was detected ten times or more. The CDR3 DNA follows: TGTGCCAGCAACCCAGCCCGGATGTGGAATGAGCAGTTCTTC. Residues: CASNPARMWNEQFF. V and J are TRBV6-6 and TRBJ2-1; D not resolved. Germline CDR1 MNHNY, CDR2 SVGAGI (reference sequence). The CDR3 is 14 amino acids. Trimming cost V 7 bases and J 7 bases, with 17 bases left between them.

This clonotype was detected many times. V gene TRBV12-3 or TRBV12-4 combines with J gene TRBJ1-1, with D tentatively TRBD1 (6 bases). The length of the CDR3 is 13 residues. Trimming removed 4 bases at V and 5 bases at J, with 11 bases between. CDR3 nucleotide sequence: TGTGCCAGCAGTTCAGGGGTGGGGACTGAAGCTTTCTTT. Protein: CASSSGVGTEAFF.

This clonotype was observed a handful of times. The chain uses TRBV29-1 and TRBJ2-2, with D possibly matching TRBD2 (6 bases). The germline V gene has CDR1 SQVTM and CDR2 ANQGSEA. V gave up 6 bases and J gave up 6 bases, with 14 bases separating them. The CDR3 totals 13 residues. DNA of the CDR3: TGCAGCGTCCAACAGGAGCGGGCCGGGGAGCTGTTTTTT. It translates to CSVQQERAGELFF.

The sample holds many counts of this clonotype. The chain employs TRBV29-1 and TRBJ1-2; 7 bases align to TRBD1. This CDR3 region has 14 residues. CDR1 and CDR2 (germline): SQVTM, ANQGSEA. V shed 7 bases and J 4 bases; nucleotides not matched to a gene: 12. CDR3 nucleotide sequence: TGCAGCGCGGGGTCCAGACAGGGAGGCTATGGCTACACCTTC. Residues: CSAGSRQGGYGYTF.

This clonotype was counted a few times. CDR3 coding DNA: TGTGCCAGCAGCCAAGGACCCCTAGGCAATGAGCAGTTCTTC. The encoded protein is CASSQGPLGNEQFF. The J gene is TRBJ2-1, the V gene TRBV3-1, with unresolved D. In germline, CDR1 is LGHDT, CDR2 YNNKEL (reference sequence). This CDR3 has 14 residues. With 1 base removed from V and 6 bases from J, the gap between germline ends came to 10 bases.